This TCR beta chain was documented in a study of cytomegalovirus exposure and HLA in healthy donors. Points from the study as a whole: Most CMV-associated TCR beta chains appeared HLA-restricted in a later analysis. The classifier was said to identify cytomegalovirus status with high specificity and sensitivity. Some TCR beta chains (roughly 150 of them) were listed as cytomegalovirus-associated.

Trimming shortened V by 0 bases and J by 2 bases, and 11 bases separated the two germline ends. The CDR3 has 16 amino acids. Germline values: CDR1 MNHEY, CDR2 SVGAGI. In the case of this clone: Its antigen remains unidentified.

Vbeta (60) and Jbeta (13) primers were used in the PCR. Here immunoSEQ multiplex PCR was the method, and the copy in TCRdb shows in-frame clones only, minus some. The sample totals tens of thousands of clones; its top ten clones hold approximately 6%. The sequenced sample was PBMCs. The TCR originated in a human donor in good health. This sequence joins TRBV6-5 and TRBJ1-3, with D tentatively TRBD1 (5 bases). Here the CDR3 DNA reads TGTGCCAGCAGTTACTCGATAGGGGCGGCTGGAAACACCATATATTTT. It specifies CASSYSIGAAGNTIYF.